This TCR beta chain is drawn from a study of shared clonotypes between healthy human individuals. Assay used: immunoSEQ multiplex PCR; TCRdb lists only in-frame clones, some missing. The sample contains 2 million to 3 million clones, 90% to 95% of which appear only once. V dropped 5 bases and J dropped 1; count of bases not matched to a gene: 6. The CDR3 sequence is 15 residues long. CDR1 is MNHEY, CDR2 SMNVEV, per germline (reference sequence). The sequencing sample was made of naive CD4+ T cells sorted from blood. Subset given: CD45RA+ positively selected. The TCR was taken from a man between 18 and 29 years old in good health. The rearrangement links TRBV27 to TRBJ2-3; TRBD2 aligns across 7 bases. The CDR3, as DNA: TGTGCCAGCAGTGTGAGCGGGGCTCGCACAGATACGCAGTATTTT. Translating gives CASSVSGARTDTQYF.